Detailed here is one T cell receptor beta chain. Its antigen remains unidentified. Other nucleotide sequences in the sample specify the same CDR3. Expressed TCRB transcripts were sequenced, since all the RNA that had been isolated was reverse transcribed. Profiling relied on immunoSEQ multiplex PCR, and the TCRdb table lists in-frame clones only, not all of them. The data hold roughly 150,000 clones, with just over 9% observed a single time. These data belong to a study of beta chain features in type 1 diabetes. Study-level points and caveats: TCRB repertoires of naive, central memory and Treg cells appeared more similar among patients than among healthy donors. In every one of the four CD4+ subsets, TCRB CDR3s were moderately but significantly shorter in Type 1 diabetes patients. It was not settled here whether HLA type affects TCRB rearrangement.

This CDR3 spans 15 amino acids. CDR1 and CDR2 (germline): SGHNT, YYREEE (reference sequence). V was shortened by 0 bases and J by 1 base, with 9 bases between the two germline ends. This clonotype originated in a woman between 18 and 30 years old in good health. The sequenced sample consisted of central memory CD4+ T cells from blood. This chain uses TRBV5-4 with TRBJ2-3; perhaps TRBD1 as D (6 bases). In DNA form, the CDR3 reads TGTGCCAGCAGCTTGGCGGCAGGGGGCACAGATACGCAGTATTTT. Protein product: CASSLAAGGTDTQYF. Variable domain in full (rest from reference TRBV5-4 and TRBJ2-3): ETGVTQSPTHLIKTRGQQVTLRCSSQSGHNTVSWYQQALGQGPQFIFQYYREEENGRGNFPPRFSGLQFPNYSSELNVNALELDDSALYLCASSLAAGGTDTQYFGPGTRLTVL.